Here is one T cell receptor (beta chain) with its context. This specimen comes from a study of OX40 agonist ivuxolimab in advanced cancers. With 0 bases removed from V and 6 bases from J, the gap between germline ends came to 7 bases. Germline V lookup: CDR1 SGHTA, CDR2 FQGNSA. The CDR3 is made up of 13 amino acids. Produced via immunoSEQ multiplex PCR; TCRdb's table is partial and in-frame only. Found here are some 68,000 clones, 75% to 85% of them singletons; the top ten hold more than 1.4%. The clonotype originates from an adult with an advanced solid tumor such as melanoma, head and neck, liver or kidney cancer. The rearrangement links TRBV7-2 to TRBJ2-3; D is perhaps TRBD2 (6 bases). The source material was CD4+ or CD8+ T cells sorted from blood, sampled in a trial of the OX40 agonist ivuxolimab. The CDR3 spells CASSLAGGDTQYF. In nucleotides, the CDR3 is TGTGCCAGCAGCTTAGCGGGGGGTGATACGCAGTATTTT.